A selection of T cell receptor beta chains follows, all from one sample in a study of T cell responses to AZD1222 COVID-19 vaccine. Using immunoSEQ multiplex PCR, the repertoire was profiled, and TCRdb retains in-frame clones only, with some absent. In the table there are roughly 100,000 clones, approximately 90% of which are singletons. Sequenced material: peripheral blood, taken on day 0 of AZD1222 vaccination. All receptors derive from an adult in good health. Each CDR3 is given with its conserved first and last residue. The order of the fields is clone size, D gene, V gene, J gene, CDR3 DNA, CDR3 protein. The D gene is left open where the match is weak. Clone size is given for some rows only: seen once, a few or many times, or a class if the clone is expanded.

size: .; D: TRBD2; V: TRBV5-4; J: TRBJ2-2; DNA: TGTGCCAGCAGCTTGGCTGAAGGCGGGAGAACCGGGGAGCTGTTTTTT; CDR3: CASSLAEGGRTGELFF
size: .; D: .; V: TRBV19; J: TRBJ2-3; DNA: TGTGCCACAAAATATCCAGCGGGCACAGATACGCAGTATTTT; CDR3: CATKYPAGTDTQYF
size: once; D: TRBD2; V: TRBV9; J: TRBJ2-3; DNA: TGTGCCAGCAGCGTAGTAGCGGGAGGGCGGGTGGATACGCAGTATTTT; CDR3: CASSVVAGGRVDTQYF
size: .; D: TRBD2; V: TRBV7-3; J: TRBJ2-3; DNA: TGTGCCAGCAGCCCGGGACTAGCGGGAGGCCCCACAGATACGCAGTATTTT; CDR3: CASSPGLAGGPTDTQYF
size: once; D: .; V: TRBV7-8; J: TRBJ2-6; DNA: TGTGCCAGCAGCTTAGATAGGCAGAGTCTTGGTGGATCTGGGGCCAACGTCCTGACTTTC; CDR3: CASSLDRQSLGGSGANVLTF
size: .; D: .; V: TRBV6-5; J: TRBJ1-3; DNA: TGTGCCAGCAGTTACCGGGCGAGCTCTGGAAACACCATATATTTT; CDR3: CASSYRASSGNTIYF
size: .; D: .; V: TRBV12-3/TRBV12-4; J: TRBJ1-2; DNA: TGTGCCAGCAGGTCGACAGGCGGCTATGGCTACACCTTC; CDR3: CASRSTGGYGYTF
size: .; D: .; V: TRBV2; J: TRBJ2-7; DNA: TGTGCCAGCAGTCGTGAAATTAGCTCCTACGAGCAGTACTTC; CDR3: CASSREISSYEQYF
size: few; D: .; V: TRBV7-3; J: TRBJ1-6; DNA: TGTGCCAGCAGCTTAATCCCCCATCAGGGGTCACCCCTCCACTTT; CDR3: CASSLIPHQGSPLHF
size: .; D: .; V: TRBV29-1; J: TRBJ2-2; DNA: TGCAGCGTTGTGGGACTGTCGAACACCGGGGAGCTGTTTTTT; CDR3: CSVVGLSNTGELFF
size: .; D: .; V: TRBV7-2; J: TRBJ2-3; DNA: TGTGCCAGCAGCTTTAACGGGGTGGGGACAGATACGCAGTATTTT; CDR3: CASSFNGVGTDTQYF
size: .; D: .; V: TRBV14; J: TRBJ1-1; DNA: TGTGCCAGCAGCCCCGGGTGGGACACTGAAGCTTTCTTT; CDR3: CASSPGWDTEAFF
size: .; D: .; V: TRBV15; J: TRBJ2-3; DNA: TGTGCCACCAGCAGAGATCTGACCCTCTCCACAGATACGCAGTATTTT; CDR3: CATSRDLTLSTDTQYF
size: .; D: .; V: TRBV27; J: TRBJ2-5; DNA: TGTGCCAGCAGCTTTACGGGGGAGACCCAGTACTTC; CDR3: CASSFTGETQYF
size: .; D: .; V: TRBV7-2; J: TRBJ2-2; DNA: TGTGCCAGCAGACCGGGAGCAGCGGTCTTAGACGGGGAGCTGTTTTTT; CDR3: CASRPGAAVLDGELFF
size: .; D: .; V: TRBV3-1/TRBV3-2; J: TRBJ1-6; DNA: TGTGCCAGCAGCCAAGATCCGATCAGATCTTCACCCCTCCACTTT; CDR3: CASSQDPIRSSPLHF
size: .; D: TRBD1; V: TRBV24-1; J: TRBJ2-7; DNA: TGTGCCACCAGTGTCGACCGGGACAGGGTATCCTACGAGCAGTACTTC; CDR3: CATSVDRDRVSYEQYF
size: .; D: TRBD1; V: TRBV20-1; J: TRBJ1-5; DNA: TGCAGTGCTAGTCTTACAGGGGCGGGTCAGCCCCAGCATTTT; CDR3: CSASLTGAGQPQHF
size: once; D: .; V: TRBV19; J: TRBJ2-1; DNA: TGTGCCAGTAGTGTTCCGGGGCGTAAGGAGCAGTTCTTC; CDR3: CASSVPGRKEQFF
size: .; D: .; V: TRBV27; J: TRBJ2-1; DNA: TGTGCGAGCAGCGTAGGGAGTTACTCCTACAATGAGCAGTTCTTC; CDR3: CASSVGSYSYNEQFF
size: .; D: TRBD2; V: TRBV5-1; J: TRBJ2-3; DNA: TGCGCCAGCAGCTTCCCTAGCGGGTCTGGAGCAGATACGCAGTATTTT; CDR3: CASSFPSGSGADTQYF
size: .; D: .; V: TRBV7-9; J: TRBJ2-4; DNA: TGTGCCAGCAGCTTAGATGCGCGGGCAGGGTCCAAAAACATTCAGTACTTC; CDR3: CASSLDARAGSKNIQYF
size: .; D: .; V: TRBV6-5; J: TRBJ1-1; DNA: TGTGCCAGCGGGGGTTTGAACACTGAAGCTTTCTTT; CDR3: CASGGLNTEAFF
size: .; D: .; V: TRBV6-1; J: TRBJ2-1; DNA: TGTGCCAGCAGTGAAGTGGCGGGCCCGGGGCACAATGAGCAGTTCTTC; CDR3: CASSEVAGPGHNEQFF
size: once; D: .; V: TRBV4-3; J: TRBJ1-5; DNA: TGCGCCAGCAGCCAAGAGTCCGGGGCTGGCAATCAGCCCCAGCATTTT; CDR3: CASSQESGAGNQPQHF
size: .; D: .; V: TRBV30; J: TRBJ2-7; DNA: TGTGCCTGGATAAAGCGGTCCGGAGCCTACGAGCAGTACTTC; CDR3: CAWIKRSGAYEQYF
size: .; D: .; V: TRBV20-1; J: TRBJ1-1; DNA: TGCAGTGCTAGCGGCAGCCCCGGGGCTTTCTTT; CDR3: CSASGSPGAFF
size: .; D: .; V: TRBV5-4; J: TRBJ2-2; DNA: TGTGCCAGCAACTGGTGGGGAGGGGAGCTGTTTTTT; CDR3: CASNWWGGELFF
size: .; D: .; V: TRBV28; J: TRBJ1-2; DNA: TGTGCCAGCAGCCCCGTAGACCATGACTCCTTTCATGGCTACACCTTC; CDR3: CASSPVDHDSFHGYTF
size: .; D: TRBD1; V: TRBV5-1; J: TRBJ2-5; DNA: TGCGCCAGCAGCTTGGCGAGCGGGACAGGGAACAACCAAGAGACCCAGTACTTC; CDR3: CASSLASGTGNNQETQYF